This TCR beta chain appears in the sequencing data of a study of T cells in Graves' hyperthyroidism and ophthalmopathy (dated by TCRdb to between 2018 and 2021). For the wider study: To identify TCR V-J signatures that set the groups apart, the researchers used a discovery cohort of 100 patients, made up of fewer than 50 with Graves' ophthalmopathy and 57 with stable Graves' hyperthyroidism. Prospective prediction of ophthalmopathy was tested in an independent validation cohort consisting of fewer than 20 hyperthyroidism patients and approximately 16 patients who later progressed to ophthalmopathy. For training and testing, the 100 or so patients in the discovery cohort were randomly divided in a 7:3 ratio. Thyroid tissue and blood T-cell repertoires from more than 5 Graves' hyperthyroidism patients were also compared in the study. Following sampling, methimazole starting at 30 mg daily was given to hyperthyroidism patients, and high-dose intravenous methylprednisolone was given to ophthalmopathy patients. According to the paper, TCR Vbeta CDR3 sequencing was carried out on approximately 140 peripheral blood samples, which came from 40 to 45 ophthalmopathy, some 73 hyperthyroidism and approximately 17 progressor patients.

Patients with uncontrolled infections, other autoimmune diseases, pregnancy or lactation were excluded. Diagnoses relied on clinical symptoms, serum thyroxine and TRAb, thyroid ultrasound and orbital computed tomography. Total RNA was extracted using Trizol reagent, and RNA quality was assessed on an Agilent 2100 Bioanalyzer. TCR beta CDR3 regions were amplified from RNA transcripts. For the first round of RT-PCR on the TCR CDR3, the HTBI primer set was used together with the Qiagen OneStep RT-PCR kit. The libraries were constructed in a second round of multiplex PCR and then size-selected and purified. Libraries were sequenced paired-end with 100 bp reads on an Illumina HiSeq2000. Under the source paper's analysis protocol: Raw data were processed with SOAPnuke, discarding reads with adapters, uncalled bases, mean Phred below 15, or no exact constant-primer or identifier match. High-quality paired reads were merged with COPE v1.2.5, and unique nucleotide sequences were defined as clonotypes. MiTCR v1.1 was used to align clonotypes to the IMGT TRBV, TRBD and TRBJ reference segments. The analysis was restricted to V-J combinations with a frequency above 0.0001, which together covered just over 98% of the repertoires. The TCS score was defined as F50 (clonal expansion) divided by E x V (chaos), with BLOSUM62-based TCRdist calculated between CDR3 peptides within each V-J. Welch's t-statistics and random forest reduced around 520 V-J features to 13, which were used in a naive Bayes classifier (R e1071). The Morisita-Horn index was used to measure how similar the thyroid and blood repertoires were. Through fastp at Q25 and MiXCR, TCRdb rebuilt clones from the public reads, retaining in-frame beta chains. One record per CDR3 amino acid sequence lists the most common genes and DNA. It is TCRdb's table, rather than the study itself, that gives the V and J calls and clone size. This sample lists 550,000 to 700,000 distinct CDR3 sequences; roughly 46% were detected once. The ten largest clones capture roughly 19% of the sample.

Study-wide findings and limitations: In validation, the model predicted progression to ophthalmopathy with 55% to 71% sensitivity and around 72% specificity, a median of 6.5 months before onset. Most expanded thyroid clonotypes (frequency above 0.001) were also detected in blood, a finding suggesting that blood repertoires may reflect thyroid immune responses. A model built on a 13 V-J signature distinguished ophthalmopathy from stable hyperthyroidism, reaching around 88% sensitivity and around 82% specificity in cross-validation and 80%/75% in testing. Sample size was not statistically predetermined, and blinding of investigators to group allocation was not performed.

The cysteine opens and the phenylalanine closes a CDR3 of 15 amino acids. Only CDR3 DNA is held: 45 bases, read in frame from base 1. V is cut back by 5 bases and J by 6 bases, with 10 bases in the junction unmatched. For CDR1 and CDR2, the germline V gene (reference sequence) lists SEHNR and FQNEAQ. As concerns this clonotype: Its binding antigen is unknown. Base-call qualities are not available, and no considerably larger clone is one nucleotide away.

Here the chain combines TRBV7-9 and TRBJ2-5, with 9 bases matching TRBD2. This TCR came from an adult woman with Graves' disease, either hyperthyroidism or ophthalmopathy (not recorded which). The source material was peripheral blood or thyroid tissue (not recorded which). The DNA sequence follows: TGTGCCAGCAGCCTCATGGCTCTAGCGGGAAAGACCCAGTACTTC. This encodes CASSLMALAGKTQYF.